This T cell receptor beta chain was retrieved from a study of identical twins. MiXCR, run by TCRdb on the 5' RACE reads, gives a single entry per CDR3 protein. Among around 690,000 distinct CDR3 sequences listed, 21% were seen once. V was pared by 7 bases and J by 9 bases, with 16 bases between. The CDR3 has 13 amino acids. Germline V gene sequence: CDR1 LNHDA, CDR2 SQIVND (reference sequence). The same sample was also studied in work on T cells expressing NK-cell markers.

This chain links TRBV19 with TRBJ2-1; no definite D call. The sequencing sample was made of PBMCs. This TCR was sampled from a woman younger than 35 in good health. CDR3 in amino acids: CASKPPSGGEQFF. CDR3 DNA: TGTGCCAGTAAACCCCCCTCCGGCGGTGAGCAGTTCTTC.